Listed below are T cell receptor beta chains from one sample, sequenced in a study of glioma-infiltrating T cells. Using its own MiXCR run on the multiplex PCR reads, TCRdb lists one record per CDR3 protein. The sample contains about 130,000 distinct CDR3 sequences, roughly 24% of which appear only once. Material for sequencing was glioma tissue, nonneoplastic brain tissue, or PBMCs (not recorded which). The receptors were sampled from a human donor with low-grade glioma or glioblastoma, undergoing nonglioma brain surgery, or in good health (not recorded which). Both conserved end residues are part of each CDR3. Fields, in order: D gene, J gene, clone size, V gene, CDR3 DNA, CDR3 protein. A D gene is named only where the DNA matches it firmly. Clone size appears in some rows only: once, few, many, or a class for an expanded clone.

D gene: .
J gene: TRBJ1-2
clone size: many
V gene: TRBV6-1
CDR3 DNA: TGTGCCAGCAGTGAATTAAGGGGGGGCTCTGGCTACACCTTC
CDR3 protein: CASSELRGGSGYTF

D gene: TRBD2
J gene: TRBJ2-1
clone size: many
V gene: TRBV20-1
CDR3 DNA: TGCAGTGCTAGCCGAGCGGGAGGTAGCAACAATGAGCAGTTCTTC
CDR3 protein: CSASRAGGSNNEQFF

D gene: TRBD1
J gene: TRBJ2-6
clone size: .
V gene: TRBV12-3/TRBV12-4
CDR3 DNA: TGTGCCAGCAGTCGCCGAGACAGGGGGCTAGGGGTGGGATCTGGGGCCAACGTCCTGACTTTC
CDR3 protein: CASSRRDRGLGVGSGANVLTF

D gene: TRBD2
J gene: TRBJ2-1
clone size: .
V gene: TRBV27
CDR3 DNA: TGTGCCAGCAGTCCCCAAATCCCAGCGGGAGGGGGCTCCTACAATGAGCAGTTCTTC
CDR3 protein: CASSPQIPAGGGSYNEQFF

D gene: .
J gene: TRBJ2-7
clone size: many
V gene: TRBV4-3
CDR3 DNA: TGCGCCAGCAGCCAAGAGGACGGGAGAGGCGAGCAGTACTTC
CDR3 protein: CASSQEDGRGEQYF

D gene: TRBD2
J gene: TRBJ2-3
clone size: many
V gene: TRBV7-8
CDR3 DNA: TGTGCCAGCACACCTCGGACTAGCGGGAGAGGGGCCGCGCAGTATTTT
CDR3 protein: CASTPRTSGRGAAQYF

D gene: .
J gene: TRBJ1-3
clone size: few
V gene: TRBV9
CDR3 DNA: TGTGCCAGCAGCGTAAGAGGGAGTAACTCTGGAAACACCATATATTTT
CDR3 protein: CASSVRGSNSGNTIYF

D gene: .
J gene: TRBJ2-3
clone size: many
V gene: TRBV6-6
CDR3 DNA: TGTGCCAGCAGTTACTCGATAGTGACAGATACGCAGTATTTT
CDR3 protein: CASSYSIVTDTQYF

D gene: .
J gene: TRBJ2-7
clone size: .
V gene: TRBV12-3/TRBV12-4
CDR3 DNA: TGTGCCAGCAGCACAATCTCCTACGAGCGGTACTTC
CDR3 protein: CASSTISYERYF

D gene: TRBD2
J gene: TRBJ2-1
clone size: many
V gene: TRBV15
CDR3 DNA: TGTGCCACCAGCAGTCTTCTAGCGGGAGAGTCCAATGAGCAGTTCTTC
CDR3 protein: CATSSLLAGESNEQFF

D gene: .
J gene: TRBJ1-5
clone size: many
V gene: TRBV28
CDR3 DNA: TGTGCCAGCAGGGGGGCGTTCCAAAATCAGCCCCAGCATTTT
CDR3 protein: CASRGAFQNQPQHF

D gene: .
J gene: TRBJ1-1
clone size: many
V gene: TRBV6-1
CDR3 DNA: TGTGCCAGCAGTGGGCCCTCAAGAAGCACTGAAGCTTTCTTT
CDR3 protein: CASSGPSRSTEAFF

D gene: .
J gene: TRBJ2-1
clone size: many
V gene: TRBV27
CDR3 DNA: TGTGCCAGCAGTCAGTCGGGACGGACTTCCTACAATGAGCAGTTCTTC
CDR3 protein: CASSQSGRTSYNEQFF

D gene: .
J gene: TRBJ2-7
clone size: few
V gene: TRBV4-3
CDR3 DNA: TGCGCCAGCAGCCCCGGGACAAACTACGAGCAGTACTTC
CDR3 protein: CASSPGTNYEQYF

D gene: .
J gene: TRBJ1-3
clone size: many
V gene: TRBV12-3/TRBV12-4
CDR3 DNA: TGTGCCAGCAGATTTAACGCGGGGGGAAACACCATATATTTT
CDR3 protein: CASRFNAGGNTIYF

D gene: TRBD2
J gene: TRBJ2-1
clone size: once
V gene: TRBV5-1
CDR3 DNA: TGCGCCAGCAGCTTGGTCGGGACTAGCGGATACAATGAGCAGTTATTC
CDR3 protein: CASSLVGTSGYNEQLF

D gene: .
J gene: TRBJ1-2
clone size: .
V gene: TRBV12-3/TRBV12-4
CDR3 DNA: TGTGCCAGCAGTTTTGAGGGGTCTCGCGGCTACACCTTC
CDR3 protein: CASSFEGSRGYTF

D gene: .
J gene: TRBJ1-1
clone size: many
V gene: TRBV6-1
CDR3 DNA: TGTGCCAGCAGTGGCCAGAACACTGAAGCTTTCTTT
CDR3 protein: CASSGQNTEAFF

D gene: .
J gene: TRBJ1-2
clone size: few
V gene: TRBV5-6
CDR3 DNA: TGTGCCAGCAGCTTGGATTCCCTTAACTATGGCTACACCTTC
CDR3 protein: CASSLDSLNYGYTF

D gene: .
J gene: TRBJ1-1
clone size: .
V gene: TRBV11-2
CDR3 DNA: TGTGCCAGCAGCTTAGATCCGGGGAACACTGAAGCCTCCTTT
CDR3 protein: CASSLDPGNTEASF

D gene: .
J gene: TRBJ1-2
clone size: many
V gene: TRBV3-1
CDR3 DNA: TGTGCCAGCAGCCAAGTTCCAGAATACGGCTACACCTTC
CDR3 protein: CASSQVPEYGYTF

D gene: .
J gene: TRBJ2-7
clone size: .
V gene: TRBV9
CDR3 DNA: TGTGCCAGCAGCGTAGGTGTTTTAGCCGGCCCCAACGAGCAGTACTTC
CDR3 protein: CASSVGVLAGPNEQYF

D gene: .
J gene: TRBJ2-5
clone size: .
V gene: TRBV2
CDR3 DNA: TGTGCCAGCAGGGAACGGGACGGAAAAGAGGCCCAGTACTTC
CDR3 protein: CASRERDGKEAQYF

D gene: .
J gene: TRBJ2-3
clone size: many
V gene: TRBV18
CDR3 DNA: TGTGCCAGCAGTCCCCCTAGCACAGATACGCAGTATTTT
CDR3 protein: CASSPPSTDTQYF

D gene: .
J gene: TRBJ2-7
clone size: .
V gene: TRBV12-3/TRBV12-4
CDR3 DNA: TGTGCCAGCAGTTCGAGGTACAGCCCCTACGAGCAGTACTTC
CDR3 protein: CASSSRYSPYEQYF

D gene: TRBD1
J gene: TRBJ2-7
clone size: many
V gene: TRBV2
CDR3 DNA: TGTGCCAGCAGTGGACAGGGGAACTACGAGCAGTACTTC
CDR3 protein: CASSGQGNYEQYF

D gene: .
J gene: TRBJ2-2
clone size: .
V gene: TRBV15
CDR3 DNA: TGTGCCACCAGCGGAGCCATCAGTGCCAGTACCGGCGAGCTGTTTTTT
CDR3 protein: CATSGAISASTGELFF

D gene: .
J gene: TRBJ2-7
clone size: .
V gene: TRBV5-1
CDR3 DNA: TGCGCCAGCAGCCCCACGGGCCACGAGCAGTACTTC
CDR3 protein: CASSPTGHEQYF

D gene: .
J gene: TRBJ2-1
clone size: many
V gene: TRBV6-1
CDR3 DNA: TGTGCCAGCAGATTCGTCGGGACCGGCCCCTACAATGAGCAGTTCTTC
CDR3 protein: CASRFVGTGPYNEQFF

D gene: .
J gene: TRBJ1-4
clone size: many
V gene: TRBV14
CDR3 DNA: TGTGCCAGCAGCCGTTCTCGAACTAATGAAAAACTGTTTTTT
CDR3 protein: CASSRSRTNEKLFF

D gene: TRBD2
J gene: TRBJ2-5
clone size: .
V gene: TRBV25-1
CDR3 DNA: TGTGCCAGCGGAGCCGGGACTAGCGGGACTCGAGAGACCCAGTACTTC
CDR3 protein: CASGAGTSGTRETQYF

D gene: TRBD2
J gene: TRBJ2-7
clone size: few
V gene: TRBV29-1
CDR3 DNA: TGCAGCGTTGAGGCAACTAGCGGGAGTGAAGAGCAGTACTTC
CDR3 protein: CSVEATSGSEEQYF

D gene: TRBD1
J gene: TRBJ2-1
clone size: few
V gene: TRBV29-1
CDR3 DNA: TGCAGCGTTGTCCGGGACAGGGGCATGGAGCAGTTCTTC
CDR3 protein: CSVVRDRGMEQFF

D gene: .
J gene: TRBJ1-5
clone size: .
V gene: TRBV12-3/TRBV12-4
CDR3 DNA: TGTGCCAGCAGTTTATATAAGCGGCCGCACAGTCAGCCCCAGCATTTT
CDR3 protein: CASSLYKRPHSQPQHF

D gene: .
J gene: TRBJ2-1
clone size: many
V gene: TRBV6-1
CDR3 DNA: TGTGCCACAAGACTAGTTTCGGACTACAATGAGCAGTTCTTC
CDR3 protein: CATRLVSDYNEQFF

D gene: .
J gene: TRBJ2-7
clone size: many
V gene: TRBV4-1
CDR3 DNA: TGCGCCAGCAGCCAAGAAAACTTTCCTAGCCACGAGCAGTACTTC
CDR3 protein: CASSQENFPSHEQYF

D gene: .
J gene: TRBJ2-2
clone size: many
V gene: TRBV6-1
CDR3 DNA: TGTGCCAGCGTAGCAGGGAGAACCGGGGAGCTGTTTTTT
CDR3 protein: CASVAGRTGELFF

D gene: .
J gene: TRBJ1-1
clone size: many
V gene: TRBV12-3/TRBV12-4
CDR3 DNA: TGTGCCAGCAGTTTTTCGGTGAACACTGAAGCTTTCTTT
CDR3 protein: CASSFSVNTEAFF

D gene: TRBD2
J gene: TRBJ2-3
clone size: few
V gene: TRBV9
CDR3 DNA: TGTGCCAGCAGCGTAGGATCCGGGAGGGTGTTCGGCACAGATACGCAGTATTTT
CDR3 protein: CASSVGSGRVFGTDTQYF

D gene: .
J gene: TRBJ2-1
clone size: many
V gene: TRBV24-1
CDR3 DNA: TGTGCCACCAGTGATCCCCGGAACCCCTACAATGAGCAGTTCTTC
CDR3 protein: CATSDPRNPYNEQFF

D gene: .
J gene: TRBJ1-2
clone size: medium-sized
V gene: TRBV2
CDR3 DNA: TGTGCCAGCAGTGTCGACAACAGTGATGGCTACACCTTC
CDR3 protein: CASSVDNSDGYTF

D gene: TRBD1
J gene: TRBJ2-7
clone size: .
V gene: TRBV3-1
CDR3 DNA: TGTGCCAGCAGAACGGGACAGCCCCCCTACGAGCAGTACTTC
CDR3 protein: CASRTGQPPYEQYF

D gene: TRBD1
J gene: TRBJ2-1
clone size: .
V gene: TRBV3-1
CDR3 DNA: TGTGCCAGCAGCCAATACGGGACAGTGTCCTACAATGAGCGGTTCTTC
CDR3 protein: CASSQYGTVSYNERFF